This T cell receptor (beta chain) came from a study of T cells in Graves' hyperthyroidism and ophthalmopathy. Turning to the study itself: The blood sample was taken at first diagnosis, before treatment began.

The V gene's germline CDR1 is SGHVS and CDR2 FQNEAQ. The CDR3 runs 15 residues. Amplification targeted TCR beta CDR3 regions from RNA transcripts. First-round RT-PCR of the TCR CDR3 relied on the HTBI primer set. TCRdb reprocessed the multiplex PCR reads with MiXCR, giving one entry per CDR3 protein. The data show about 96,000 distinct CDR3 sequences, with over 50% seen just once and about 25% held by the top ten. Findings and caveats of the study: Most thyroid clonotypes expanded above 0.001 appeared in blood too.

Absence of ophthalmopathy progression within 18 months defined stable Graves' hyperthyroidism. A roughly 9.1 ml volume of fresh peripheral blood provided the PBMCs. As for this clonotype: Its antigen is not identified. A junction end diverges from the germline sequence, so it may reflect a read error.

The specimen sequenced was blood. This chain uses TRBV7-8 with TRBJ2-5; D ambiguous. The TCR comes from a woman aged 40 to 50 with Graves' hyperthyroidism. The CDR3 bases are TGTGCCAGCAGCCGTGATGCTGATAGACAAGAGGCCCAGTACTTC. Translating it yields CASSRDADRQEAQYF.